A selection of T cell receptor beta chains follows, all from one sample in a study of early stage breast cancer tumors. The protocol was immunoSEQ multiplex PCR, while the TCRdb copy is restricted to in-frame clones and leaves out a portion. The data contain under 75,000 clones, 70% to 80% of them singletons. The sequenced sample was blood. Receptors were obtained from a person in their twenties or thirties with breast cancer. CDR3s include the opening cysteine and the closing phenylalanine or tryptophan. Each record gives: J gene, D gene, clone size, V gene, CDR3 DNA, CDR3 protein. D genes are given only for firm matches. The listing skips clone size in some rows; elsewhere it reads once, few, many or a size class.

J gene: TRBJ1-5
D gene: NA
clone size: few
V gene: TRBV4-1
CDR3 DNA: TGCGCCAGCAGCCTATCAGGAACAGGGTTTCAGCCCCAGCATTTT
CDR3 protein: CASSLSGTGFQPQHF

J gene: TRBJ2-7
D gene: NA
clone size: NA
V gene: TRBV4-2
CDR3 DNA: TGTGCCAGCAGCCAAGGACAGAAGCAGTACTTC
CDR3 protein: CASSQGQKQYF

J gene: TRBJ2-1
D gene: TRBD2
clone size: NA
V gene: TRBV4-2
CDR3 DNA: TGTGCCAGCAGTCAAGACACAGGCCTACTAGCGGGAGGGTATGAGCAGTTCTTC
CDR3 protein: CASSQDTGLLAGGYEQFF

J gene: TRBJ1-1
D gene: NA
clone size: few
V gene: TRBV30
CDR3 DNA: TGTGCCTGGAGTGTACGTCTCTCCACTGAAGCTTTCTTT
CDR3 protein: CAWSVRLSTEAFF

J gene: TRBJ1-5
D gene: TRBD1
clone size: NA
V gene: TRBV6-1
CDR3 DNA: TGTGCCAGCAGTGGACAGGGGGCATATCAGCCCCAGCATTTT
CDR3 protein: CASSGQGAYQPQHF

J gene: TRBJ1-5
D gene: TRBD1
clone size: few
V gene: TRBV19
CDR3 DNA: TGTGCCAGTAGCGATAAGGGACAGGGTGGAAGTCAGCCCCAGCATTTT
CDR3 protein: CASSDKGQGGSQPQHF

J gene: TRBJ2-5
D gene: NA
clone size: NA
V gene: TRBV7-9
CDR3 DNA: TGTGCCAGCAGCTTAGGGCTAGCCGATATCCAAGAGACCCAGTACTTC
CDR3 protein: CASSLGLADIQETQYF

J gene: TRBJ1-1
D gene: TRBD1
clone size: NA
V gene: TRBV11-1
CDR3 DNA: TGTGCCAGCAGCGCGGGGACAGGGATTAACACTGAAGCTTTCTTT
CDR3 protein: CASSAGTGINTEAFF

J gene: TRBJ2-2
D gene: TRBD2
clone size: NA
V gene: TRBV6-1
CDR3 DNA: TGTGCCAGCAGGGGGACTGAGCGGGGAATCGGGGAGCTGTTTTTT
CDR3 protein: CASRGTERGIGELFF

J gene: TRBJ1-1
D gene: NA
clone size: NA
V gene: TRBV27
CDR3 DNA: TGTGCCAGTTCGGACACCTTTAACATGAACACTGAAGCTTTCTTT
CDR3 protein: CASSDTFNMNTEAFF

J gene: TRBJ2-7
D gene: NA
clone size: NA
V gene: TRBV6-1
CDR3 DNA: TGTGCCAGCAGTGAAGGCCAGGGGATTTACGAGCAGTACTTC
CDR3 protein: CASSEGQGIYEQYF

J gene: TRBJ2-7
D gene: TRBD2
clone size: NA
V gene: TRBV5-1
CDR3 DNA: TGCGCCAGCAGCGGTTCTACTGCTAGCGGCTACGAGCAGTACTTC
CDR3 protein: CASSGSTASGYEQYF

J gene: TRBJ1-5
D gene: NA
clone size: NA
V gene: TRBV15
CDR3 DNA: TGTGCCACCAGCAGAGATAGGACGGGGAATCAGCCCCAGCATTTT
CDR3 protein: CATSRDRTGNQPQHF

J gene: TRBJ1-2
D gene: TRBD1
clone size: once
V gene: TRBV6-4
CDR3 DNA: TGTGCCAGCAGTGACTCGACTAGACAGGGACCGGTACTCACCTTC
CDR3 protein: CASSDSTRQGPVLTF

J gene: TRBJ2-7
D gene: TRBD2
clone size: NA
V gene: TRBV28
CDR3 DNA: TGTGCCAGCAGCCCAAGCGGGACCTCCTACGAGCAGTACTTC
CDR3 protein: CASSPSGTSYEQYF

J gene: TRBJ2-1
D gene: TRBD2
clone size: once
V gene: TRBV7-2
CDR3 DNA: TGTGCCAGCAGCTTAGCGTTAGGACTAGATTACAATGAGCAGTTCTTC
CDR3 protein: CASSLALGLDYNEQFF

J gene: TRBJ1-1
D gene: NA
clone size: NA
V gene: TRBV18
CDR3 DNA: TGTGCCAGCTTCCTGGGGCAGCCCGGCGCTGAAGCTTTCTTT
CDR3 protein: CASFLGQPGAEAFF

J gene: TRBJ1-2
D gene: NA
clone size: NA
V gene: TRBV5-1
CDR3 DNA: TGCGCCAGCAGCTTGGACAGGGCGAGTTATGGCTACACCTTC
CDR3 protein: CASSLDRASYGYTF

J gene: TRBJ2-5
D gene: NA
clone size: NA
V gene: TRBV9
CDR3 DNA: TGTGCCAGCAGCGTAGACACACAAGAGACCCAGTACTTC
CDR3 protein: CASSVDTQETQYF

J gene: TRBJ2-1
D gene: TRBD2
clone size: few
V gene: TRBV4-1
CDR3 DNA: TGCGCCAGCAGCCAATCGGGACTAGCGGGAACCCCTCTCTACAATGAGCAGTTCTTC
CDR3 protein: CASSQSGLAGTPLYNEQFF

J gene: TRBJ2-1
D gene: NA
clone size: few
V gene: TRBV9
CDR3 DNA: TGTGCCAGCAGCCTATCCGGGACTTGGCCTAACAATGAGCAGTTCTTC
CDR3 protein: CASSLSGTWPNNEQFF

J gene: TRBJ1-1
D gene: NA
clone size: NA
V gene: TRBV19
CDR3 DNA: TGTGCCAGTAGTATCCCAGGGTTCACTGAAGCTTTCTTT
CDR3 protein: CASSIPGFTEAFF

J gene: TRBJ1-1
D gene: NA
clone size: NA
V gene: TRBV28
CDR3 DNA: TGTGCCAGCCCGGGAGCGAACACTGAAGCTTTCTTT
CDR3 protein: CASPGANTEAFF

J gene: TRBJ2-7
D gene: TRBD1
clone size: NA
V gene: TRBV5-1
CDR3 DNA: TGCGCCAGCAGCCTTGAGACAGGGACCTACGAGCAGTACTTC
CDR3 protein: CASSLETGTYEQYF

J gene: TRBJ1-5
D gene: TRBD1
clone size: NA
V gene: TRBV19
CDR3 DNA: TGTGCCAGTAGTATAGACCGGGACAGGGTTGGGCAGCCCCAGCATTTT
CDR3 protein: CASSIDRDRVGQPQHF

J gene: TRBJ2-7
D gene: NA
clone size: NA
V gene: TRBV9
CDR3 DNA: TGTGCCTACCCCCTCGGAGCACTTTCCTACGAGCAGTACTTC
CDR3 protein: CAYPLGALSYEQYF

J gene: TRBJ2-1
D gene: NA
clone size: NA
V gene: TRBV6-1
CDR3 DNA: TGTGCCAGCAGTGAAAGATCCTCCTACAATGAGCAGTTCTTC
CDR3 protein: CASSERSSYNEQFF

J gene: TRBJ1-5
D gene: TRBD1
clone size: NA
V gene: TRBV19
CDR3 DNA: TGTGCCAGTAGTAGGGACAGGGATAGCAATCAGCCCCAGCATTTT
CDR3 protein: CASSRDRDSNQPQHF

J gene: TRBJ1-3
D gene: NA
clone size: NA
V gene: TRBV7-7
CDR3 DNA: TGTGCTAGCAGTGGTGACTCTGGAAACACCATATATTTT
CDR3 protein: CASSGDSGNTIYF

J gene: TRBJ2-1
D gene: NA
clone size: NA
V gene: TRBV7-3
CDR3 DNA: TGTGCCAGCAGCTTAGGGAGCGGGCCCATCTCCTACAATGAGCAGTTCTTC
CDR3 protein: CASSLGSGPISYNEQFF

J gene: TRBJ1-5
D gene: NA
clone size: NA
V gene: TRBV4-3
CDR3 DNA: TGCGCCAGCAGCCAAGATGACCGGAATAGCAATCAGCCCCAGCATTTT
CDR3 protein: CASSQDDRNSNQPQHF

J gene: TRBJ1-1
D gene: NA
clone size: few
V gene: TRBV4-2
CDR3 DNA: TGTGCCAGCAGCCAGGAGACCCCTGAAGCTTTCTTT
CDR3 protein: CASSQETPEAFF

J gene: TRBJ2-2
D gene: NA
clone size: NA
V gene: TRBV6-6
CDR3 DNA: TGTGCCAGCAGTTCGTCAACAGGACCCACCGGGGAGCTGTTTTTT
CDR3 protein: CASSSSTGPTGELFF

J gene: TRBJ1-1
D gene: NA
clone size: NA
V gene: TRBV27
CDR3 DNA: TGTGCCAGCAGTCTCCCGGGCGGTGAAGCTTTCTTT
CDR3 protein: CASSLPGGEAFF

J gene: TRBJ2-7
D gene: TRBD1
clone size: NA
V gene: TRBV25-1
CDR3 DNA: TGTGCCAGCAGTGGACAGGGATTCGGCTACGAGCAGTACTTC
CDR3 protein: CASSGQGFGYEQYF

J gene: TRBJ1-1
D gene: TRBD1
clone size: NA
V gene: TRBV7-2
CDR3 DNA: TGTGCCAGCAGCTTAGCGACAGGGTTGAACACTGAAGCTTTCTTT
CDR3 protein: CASSLATGLNTEAFF

J gene: TRBJ2-2
D gene: TRBD2
clone size: NA
V gene: TRBV19
CDR3 DNA: TGTGCCAGTAGTAGATTCCCTAGCGGGAACACCGGGGAGCTGTTTTTT
CDR3 protein: CASSRFPSGNTGELFF

J gene: TRBJ1-2
D gene: NA
clone size: NA
V gene: TRBV19
CDR3 DNA: TGTGCCAGTAGTATAGATCCGTCAGGCACGCACTATGGCTACACCTTC
CDR3 protein: CASSIDPSGTHYGYTF

J gene: TRBJ2-7
D gene: TRBD1
clone size: NA
V gene: TRBV30
CDR3 DNA: TGTGCCTGGAACCCACAGGGGCTCTCCTACGAGCAGTACTTC
CDR3 protein: CAWNPQGLSYEQYF

J gene: TRBJ2-2
D gene: TRBD2
clone size: NA
V gene: TRBV5-1
CDR3 DNA: TGCGCCAGCAGCCGGACTAGCGGGACCGCGAACACCGGGGAGCTGTTTTTT
CDR3 protein: CASSRTSGTANTGELFF

J gene: TRBJ1-2
D gene: NA
clone size: few
V gene: TRBV19
CDR3 DNA: TGTGCCAGTAGCACAGGGCCTCACAATGGCTACACCTTC
CDR3 protein: CASSTGPHNGYTF

J gene: TRBJ2-1
D gene: TRBD2
clone size: NA
V gene: TRBV4-1
CDR3 DNA: TGCGCCAGCAGCCAACGTAGCGGGGGTGGGTCCTACAATGAGCAGTTCTTC
CDR3 protein: CASSQRSGGGSYNEQFF

J gene: TRBJ1-1
D gene: NA
clone size: once
V gene: TRBV5-8
CDR3 DNA: TGTGCCAGCAGCTTTGGACACATGAACACTGAAGCTTTCTTT
CDR3 protein: CASSFGHMNTEAFF

J gene: TRBJ2-7
D gene: NA
clone size: NA
V gene: TRBV5-4
CDR3 DNA: TGTGCCAGCAGCTTGGACACGGGAAGCTACGAGCAGTACTTC
CDR3 protein: CASSLDTGSYEQYF

J gene: TRBJ2-7
D gene: NA
clone size: few
V gene: TRBV4-3
CDR3 DNA: TGCGCCAGCAGCCAAGGGATAGAGTGGCGACAGGAGGGTTCCTACGAGCAGTACTTC
CDR3 protein: CASSQGIEWRQEGSYEQYF

J gene: TRBJ2-7
D gene: TRBD2
clone size: NA
V gene: TRBV4-1
CDR3 DNA: TGCGCCAGCAGCCAGACTAGCGGGCCTTCCTACGAGCAGTACTTC
CDR3 protein: CASSQTSGPSYEQYF

J gene: TRBJ1-2
D gene: NA
clone size: few
V gene: TRBV27
CDR3 DNA: TGTGCCAGCAGTTTACTGGGGCCCTATGGCTACACCTTC
CDR3 protein: CASSLLGPYGYTF

J gene: TRBJ1-5
D gene: TRBD1
clone size: NA
V gene: TRBV7-8
CDR3 DNA: TGTGCCAGCAGCTTCGGACAGGAAAAGGGTCAGCCCCAGCATTTT
CDR3 protein: CASSFGQEKGQPQHF

J gene: TRBJ2-1
D gene: TRBD2
clone size: NA
V gene: TRBV19
CDR3 DNA: TGTGCCAGCCGGGCGGGGGGTCTGAGCTCCTACAATGAGCAGTTCTTC
CDR3 protein: CASRAGGLSSYNEQFF

J gene: TRBJ1-4
D gene: NA
clone size: NA
V gene: TRBV4-3
CDR3 DNA: TGCGCCAGCAGCCAGGGGGCCCAGAATGAAAAACTGTTTTTT
CDR3 protein: CASSQGAQNEKLFF

J gene: TRBJ2-5
D gene: TRBD1
clone size: NA
V gene: TRBV7-9
CDR3 DNA: TGTGCCAGCAGCTTAGCCCCGGGACAGGGCCAAGAGACCCAGTACTTC
CDR3 protein: CASSLAPGQGQETQYF

J gene: TRBJ1-2
D gene: TRBD1
clone size: NA
V gene: TRBV11-2
CDR3 DNA: TGTGCCAGCAGCTTAGTCTGGGACAGGGGGCGCGACTATGGCTACACCTTC
CDR3 protein: CASSLVWDRGRDYGYTF

J gene: TRBJ2-7
D gene: NA
clone size: NA
V gene: TRBV4-3
CDR3 DNA: TGCGCCAGCAGCCAAGGGGGCATGGCGGGCTACGAGCAGTACTTC
CDR3 protein: CASSQGGMAGYEQYF

J gene: TRBJ2-1
D gene: NA
clone size: NA
V gene: TRBV7-9
CDR3 DNA: TGTGCCAGCAGCTTAGCTAGCGGAGACAATGAGCAGTTCTTC
CDR3 protein: CASSLASGDNEQFF